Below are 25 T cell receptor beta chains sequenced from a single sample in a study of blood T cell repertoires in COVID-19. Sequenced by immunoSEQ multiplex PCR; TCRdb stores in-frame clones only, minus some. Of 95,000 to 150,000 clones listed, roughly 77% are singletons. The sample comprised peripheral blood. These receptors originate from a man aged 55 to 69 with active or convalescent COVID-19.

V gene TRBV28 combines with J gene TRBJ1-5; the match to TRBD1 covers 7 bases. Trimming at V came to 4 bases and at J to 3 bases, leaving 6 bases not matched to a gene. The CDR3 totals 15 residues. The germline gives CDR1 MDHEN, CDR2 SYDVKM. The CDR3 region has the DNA TGTGCCAGCAGTTACAGGGGACCCCTCAATCAGCCCCAGCATTTT. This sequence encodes CASSYRGPLNQPQHF.

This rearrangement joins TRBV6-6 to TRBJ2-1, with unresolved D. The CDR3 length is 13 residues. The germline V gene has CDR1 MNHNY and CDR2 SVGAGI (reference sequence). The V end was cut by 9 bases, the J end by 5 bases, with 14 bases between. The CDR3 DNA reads TGTGCCAGTACGGAGCCCTCTAACAATGAGCAGTTCTTC. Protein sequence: CASTEPSNNEQFF.

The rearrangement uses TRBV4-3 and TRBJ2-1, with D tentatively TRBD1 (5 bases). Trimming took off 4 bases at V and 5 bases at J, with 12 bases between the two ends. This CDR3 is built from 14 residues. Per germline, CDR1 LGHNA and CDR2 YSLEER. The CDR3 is CASSPSRANNEQFF. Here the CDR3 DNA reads TGCGCCAGCAGCCCCTCCAGGGCCAACAATGAGCAGTTCTTC.

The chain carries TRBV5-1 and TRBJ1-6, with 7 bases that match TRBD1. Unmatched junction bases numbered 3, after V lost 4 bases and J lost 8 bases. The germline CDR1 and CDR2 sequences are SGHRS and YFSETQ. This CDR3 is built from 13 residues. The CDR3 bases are TGCGCCAGCAGCCTGAGGGGGCATTCACCCCTCCACTTT. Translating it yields CASSLRGHSPLHF.

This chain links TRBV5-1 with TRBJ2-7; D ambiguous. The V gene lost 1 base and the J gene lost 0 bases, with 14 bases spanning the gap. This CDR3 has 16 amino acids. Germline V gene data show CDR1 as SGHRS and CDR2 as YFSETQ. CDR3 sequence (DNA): TGCGCCAGCAGCTTGTCTATAGCAGTCAGCTCCTACGAGCAGTACTTC. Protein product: CASSLSIAVSSYEQYF.

Here the CDR3 DNA reads TGTGCCAGCAGTTTCGCGGGGGGGACAGGCGAGGTGGATACGCAGTATTTT. Translated, it gives CASSFAGGTGEVDTQYF. This chain uses TRBV28 with TRBJ2-3; possibly TRBD2 for D (9 bases). Trimming stripped 3 bases from V and 6 bases from J, with 22 bases between. The CDR3 has 17 amino acids. CDR1 MDHEN and CDR2 SYDVKM come from the germline V gene.

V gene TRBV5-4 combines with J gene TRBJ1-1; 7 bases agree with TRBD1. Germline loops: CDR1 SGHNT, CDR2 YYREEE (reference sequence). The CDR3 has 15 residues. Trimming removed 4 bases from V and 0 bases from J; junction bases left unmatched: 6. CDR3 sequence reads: CASSRRDSLNTEAFF. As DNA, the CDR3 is TGTGCCAGCAGCCGCCGGGACAGCCTGAACACTGAAGCTTTCTTT.

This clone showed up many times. The CDR3 DNA reads as TGCGCCAGCAGCTTGTCCCCTCCGGGACAGGGTGGCAATGAGCAGTTCTTC. Translation: CASSLSPPGQGGNEQFF. The chain has TRBV5-1 and TRBJ2-1; 9 positions agree with TRBD1. This CDR3 is 17 amino acids long. V dropped 1 base and J dropped 6; count of bases not matched to a gene: 11. Germline lookup yields CDR1 SGHRS and CDR2 YFSETQ.

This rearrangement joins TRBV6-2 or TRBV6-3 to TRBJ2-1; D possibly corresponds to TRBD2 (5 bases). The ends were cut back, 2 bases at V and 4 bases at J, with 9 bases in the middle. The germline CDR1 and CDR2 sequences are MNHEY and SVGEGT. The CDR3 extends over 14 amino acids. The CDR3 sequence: CASSYAGGYNEQFF. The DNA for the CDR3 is TGTGCCAGCAGTTACGCCGGAGGATACAATGAGCAGTTCTTC.

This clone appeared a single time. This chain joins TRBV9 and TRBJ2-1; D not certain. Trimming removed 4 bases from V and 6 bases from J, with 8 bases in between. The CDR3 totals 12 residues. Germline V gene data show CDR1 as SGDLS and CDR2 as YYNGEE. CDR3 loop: CASSLQSNEQFF. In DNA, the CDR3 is TGTGCCAGCAGCCTACAGTCCAATGAGCAGTTCTTC.

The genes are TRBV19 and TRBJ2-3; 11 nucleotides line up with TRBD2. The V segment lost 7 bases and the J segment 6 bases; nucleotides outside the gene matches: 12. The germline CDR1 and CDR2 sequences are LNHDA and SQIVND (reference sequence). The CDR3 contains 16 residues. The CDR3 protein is CASTKRPSGGMDTQYF. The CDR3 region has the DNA TGTGCCAGTACCAAGAGGCCTAGCGGGGGGATGGATACGCAGTATTTT.

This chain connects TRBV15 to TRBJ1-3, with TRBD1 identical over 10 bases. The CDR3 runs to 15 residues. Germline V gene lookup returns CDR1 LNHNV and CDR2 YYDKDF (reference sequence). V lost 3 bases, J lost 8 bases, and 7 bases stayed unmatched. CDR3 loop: CATSSLGQGEDTIYF. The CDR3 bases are TGTGCCACCAGCAGCCTAGGACAGGGGGAGGACACCATATATTTT.

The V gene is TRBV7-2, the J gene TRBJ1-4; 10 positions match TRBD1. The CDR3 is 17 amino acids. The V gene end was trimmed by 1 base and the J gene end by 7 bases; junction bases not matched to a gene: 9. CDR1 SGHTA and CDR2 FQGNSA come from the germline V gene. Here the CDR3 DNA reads TGTGCCAGCAGCTTAGGGGGAGCCGGGACAGGGGCTGAAAAACTGTTTTTT. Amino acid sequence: CASSLGGAGTGAEKLFF.

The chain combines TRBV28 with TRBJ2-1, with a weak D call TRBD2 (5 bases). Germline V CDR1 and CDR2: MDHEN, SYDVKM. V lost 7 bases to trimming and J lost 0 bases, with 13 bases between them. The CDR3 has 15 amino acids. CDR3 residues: CASISSRSSYNEQFF. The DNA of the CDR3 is TGTGCCAGCATCTCTAGCAGGAGCTCCTACAATGAGCAGTTCTTC.

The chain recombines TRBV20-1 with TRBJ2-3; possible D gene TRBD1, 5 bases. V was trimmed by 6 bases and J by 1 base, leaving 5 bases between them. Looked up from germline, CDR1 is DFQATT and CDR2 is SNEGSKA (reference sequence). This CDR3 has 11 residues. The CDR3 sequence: CSARGTDTQYF. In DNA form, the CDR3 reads TGCAGTGCCAGGGGCACAGATACGCAGTATTTT.

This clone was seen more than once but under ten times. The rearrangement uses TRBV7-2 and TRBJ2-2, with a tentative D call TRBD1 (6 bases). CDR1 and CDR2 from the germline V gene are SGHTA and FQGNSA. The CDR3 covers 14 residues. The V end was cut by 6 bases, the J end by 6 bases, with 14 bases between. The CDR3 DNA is TGTGCCAGCAGAGGGGCAGGGGCGGCCGGGGAGCTGTTTTTT. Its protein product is CASRGAGAAGELFF. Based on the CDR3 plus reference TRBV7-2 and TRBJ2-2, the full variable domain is GAGVSQSPSNKVTEKGKDVELRCDPISGHTALYWYRQSLGQGLEFLIYFQGNSAPDKSGLPSDRFSAERTGGSVSTLTIQRTQQEDSAVYLCASRGAGAAGELFFGEGSRLTVL.

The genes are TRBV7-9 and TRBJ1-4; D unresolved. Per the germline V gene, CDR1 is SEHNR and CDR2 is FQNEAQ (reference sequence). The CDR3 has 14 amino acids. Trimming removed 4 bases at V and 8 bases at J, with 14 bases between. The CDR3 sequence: CASSSEGGREKLFF. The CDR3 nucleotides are TGTGCCAGCAGCTCCGAGGGCGGGAGGGAAAAACTGTTTTTT.

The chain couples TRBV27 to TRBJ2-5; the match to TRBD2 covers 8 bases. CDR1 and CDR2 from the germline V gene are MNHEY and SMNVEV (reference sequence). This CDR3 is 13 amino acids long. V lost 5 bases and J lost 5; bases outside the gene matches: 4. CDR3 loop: CASSSGSRETQYF. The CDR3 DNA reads TGTGCCAGCAGTAGCGGGAGTAGGGAGACCCAGTACTTC.

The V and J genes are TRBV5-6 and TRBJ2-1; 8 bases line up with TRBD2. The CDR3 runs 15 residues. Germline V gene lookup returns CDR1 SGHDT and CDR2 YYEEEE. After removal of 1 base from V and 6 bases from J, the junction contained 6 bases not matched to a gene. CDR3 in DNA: TGTGCCAGCAGCTTGCTCGCGGGAGGTTCCAATGAGCAGTTCTTC. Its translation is CASSLLAGGSNEQFF.

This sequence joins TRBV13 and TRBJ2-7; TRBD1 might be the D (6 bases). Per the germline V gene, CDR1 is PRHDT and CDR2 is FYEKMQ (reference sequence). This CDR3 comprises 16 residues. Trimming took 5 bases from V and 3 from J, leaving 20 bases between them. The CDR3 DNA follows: TGTGCCAGCAGCCAGACCCGACAGGTCGGCCTCTACGAGCAGTACTTC. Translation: CASSQTRQVGLYEQYF.

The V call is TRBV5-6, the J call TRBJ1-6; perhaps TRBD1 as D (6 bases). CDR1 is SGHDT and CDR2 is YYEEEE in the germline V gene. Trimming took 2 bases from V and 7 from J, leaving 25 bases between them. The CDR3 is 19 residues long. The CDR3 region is CASSFSKDRPGLLNSPLHF. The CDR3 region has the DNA TGTGCCAGCAGCTTTTCTAAAGACAGGCCAGGTTTATTGAATTCACCCCTCCACTTT.

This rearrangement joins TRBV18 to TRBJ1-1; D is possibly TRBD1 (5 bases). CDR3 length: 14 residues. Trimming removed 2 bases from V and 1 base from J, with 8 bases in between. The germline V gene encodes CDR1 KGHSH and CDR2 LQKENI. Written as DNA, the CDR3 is TGTGCCAGCTCACCAGGGGCAGGGAACACTGAAGCTTTCTTT. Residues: CASSPGAGNTEAFF.

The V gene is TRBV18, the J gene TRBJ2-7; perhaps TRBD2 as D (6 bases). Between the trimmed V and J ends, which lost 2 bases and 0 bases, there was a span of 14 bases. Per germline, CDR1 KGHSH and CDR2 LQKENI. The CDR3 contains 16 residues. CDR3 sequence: CASSPSRGGTSYEQYF. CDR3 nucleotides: TGTGCCAGCTCACCAAGTAGGGGAGGTACCTCCTACGAGCAGTACTTC.

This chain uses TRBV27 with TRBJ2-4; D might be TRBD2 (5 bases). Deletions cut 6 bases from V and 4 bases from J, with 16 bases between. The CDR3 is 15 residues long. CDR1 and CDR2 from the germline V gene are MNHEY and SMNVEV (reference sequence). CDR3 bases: TGTGCCAGCAGCTCTGGGTGGGAGAGGAAAAACATTCAGTACTTC. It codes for CASSSGWERKNIQYF.

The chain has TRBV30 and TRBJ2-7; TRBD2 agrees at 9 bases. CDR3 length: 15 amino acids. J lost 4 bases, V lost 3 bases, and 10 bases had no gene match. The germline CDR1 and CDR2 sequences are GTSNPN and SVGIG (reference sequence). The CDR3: CAWRDLSGGYYEQYF. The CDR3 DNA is TGTGCCTGGAGGGATCTTAGCGGGGGTTATTACGAGCAGTACTTC. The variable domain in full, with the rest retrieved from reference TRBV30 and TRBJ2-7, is SQTIHQWPATLVQPVGSPLSLECTVEGTSNPNLYWYRQAAGRGLQLLFYSVGIGQISSEVPQNLSASRPQDRQFILSSKKLLLSDSGFYLCAWRDLSGGYYEQYFGPGTRLTVT.